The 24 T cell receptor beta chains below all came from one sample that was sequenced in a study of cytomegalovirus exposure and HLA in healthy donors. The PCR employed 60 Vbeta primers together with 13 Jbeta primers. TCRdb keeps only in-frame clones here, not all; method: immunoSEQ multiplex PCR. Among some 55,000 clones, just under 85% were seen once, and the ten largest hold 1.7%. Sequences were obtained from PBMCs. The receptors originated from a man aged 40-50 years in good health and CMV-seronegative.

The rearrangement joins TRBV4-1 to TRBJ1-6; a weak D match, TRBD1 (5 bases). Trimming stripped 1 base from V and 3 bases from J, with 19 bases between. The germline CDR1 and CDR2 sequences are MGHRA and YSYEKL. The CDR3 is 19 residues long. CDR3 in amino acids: CASSQGEGRTGHYNSPLHF. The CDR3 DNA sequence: TGCGCCAGCAGCCAAGGTGAGGGGAGGACCGGGCACTATAATTCACCCCTCCACTTT.

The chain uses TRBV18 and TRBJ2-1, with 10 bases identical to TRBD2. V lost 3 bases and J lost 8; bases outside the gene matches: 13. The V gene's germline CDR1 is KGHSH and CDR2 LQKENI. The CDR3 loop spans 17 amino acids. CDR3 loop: CASSPNGSPSGGYEQFF. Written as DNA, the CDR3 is TGTGCCAGCTCACCCAACGGCTCGCCTAGCGGGGGATATGAGCAGTTCTTC.

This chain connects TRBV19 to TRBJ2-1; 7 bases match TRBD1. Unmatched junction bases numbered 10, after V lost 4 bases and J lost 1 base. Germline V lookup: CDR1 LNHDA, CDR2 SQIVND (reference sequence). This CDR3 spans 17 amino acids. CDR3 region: CASSTRQGGLSYNEQFF. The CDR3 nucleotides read TGTGCCAGTAGTACCCGACAGGGCGGACTTTCCTACAATGAGCAGTTCTTC.

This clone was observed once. The CDR3 region has the DNA TGTGCCAGTAGCCCTACCCTCATTACCTCTAACTATGGCTACACCTTC. Translation gives CASSPTLITSNYGYTF. V usage is TRBV19 and J usage is TRBJ1-2; D is unresolved. The germline V gene encodes CDR1 LNHDA and CDR2 SQIVND (reference sequence). V was trimmed by 6 bases and J by 0 bases, leaving 17 bases between them. The CDR3 has 16 amino acids.

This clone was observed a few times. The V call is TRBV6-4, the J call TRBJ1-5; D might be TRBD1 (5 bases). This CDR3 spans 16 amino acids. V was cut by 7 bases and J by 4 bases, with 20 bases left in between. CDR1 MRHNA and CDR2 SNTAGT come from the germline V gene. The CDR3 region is CASKGAYLDLNQPQHF. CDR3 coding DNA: TGTGCCAGCAAAGGGGCCTACCTTGACCTAAATCAGCCCCAGCATTTT.

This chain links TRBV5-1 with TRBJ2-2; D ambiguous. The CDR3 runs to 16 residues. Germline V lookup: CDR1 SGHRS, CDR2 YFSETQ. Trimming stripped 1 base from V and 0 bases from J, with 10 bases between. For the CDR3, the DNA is TGCGCCAGCAGCTTGCTAGGAGCCACGAACACCGGGGAGCTGTTTTTT. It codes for CASSLLGATNTGELFF.

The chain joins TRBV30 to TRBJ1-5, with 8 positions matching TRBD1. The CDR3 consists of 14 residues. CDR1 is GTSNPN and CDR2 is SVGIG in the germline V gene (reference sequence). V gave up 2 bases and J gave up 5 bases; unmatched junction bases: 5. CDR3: CAWSFPDRDQPQHF. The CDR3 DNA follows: TGTGCCTGGAGTTTCCCGGACAGGGATCAGCCCCAGCATTTT.

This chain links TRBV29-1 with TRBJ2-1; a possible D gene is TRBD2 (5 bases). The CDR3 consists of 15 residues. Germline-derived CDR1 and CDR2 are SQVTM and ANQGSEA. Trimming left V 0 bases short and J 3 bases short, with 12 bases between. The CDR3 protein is CSVEDTGEIYNEQFF. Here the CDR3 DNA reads TGCAGCGTTGAAGATACCGGGGAGATCTACAATGAGCAGTTCTTC.

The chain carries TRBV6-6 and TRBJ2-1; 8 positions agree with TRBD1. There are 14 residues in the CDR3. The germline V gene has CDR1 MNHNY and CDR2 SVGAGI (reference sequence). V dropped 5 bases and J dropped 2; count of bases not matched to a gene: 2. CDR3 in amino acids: CASSGDRTYNEQFF. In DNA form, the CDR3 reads TGTGCCAGCAGTGGGGACAGGACCTACAATGAGCAGTTCTTC.

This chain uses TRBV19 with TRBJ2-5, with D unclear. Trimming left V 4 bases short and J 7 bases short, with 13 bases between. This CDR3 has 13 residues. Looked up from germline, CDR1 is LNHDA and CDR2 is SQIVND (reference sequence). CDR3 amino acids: CASSTQPPGTQYF. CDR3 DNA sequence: TGTGCCAGTAGTACCCAGCCCCCAGGGACCCAGTACTTC.

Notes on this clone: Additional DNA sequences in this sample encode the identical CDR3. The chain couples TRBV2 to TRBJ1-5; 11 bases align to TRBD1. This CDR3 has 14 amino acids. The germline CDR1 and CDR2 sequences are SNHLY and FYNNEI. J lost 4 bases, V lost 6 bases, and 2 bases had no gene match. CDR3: CASSGQGANQPQHF. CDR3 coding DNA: TGTGCCAGCAGCGGACAGGGGGCAAATCAGCCCCAGCATTTT.

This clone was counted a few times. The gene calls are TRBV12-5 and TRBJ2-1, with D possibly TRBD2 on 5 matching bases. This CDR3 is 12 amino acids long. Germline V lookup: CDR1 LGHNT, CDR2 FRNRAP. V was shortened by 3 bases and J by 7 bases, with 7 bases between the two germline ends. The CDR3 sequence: CASGLRENEQFF. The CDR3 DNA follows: TGTGCTAGTGGTTTAAGGGAGAATGAGCAGTTCTTC.

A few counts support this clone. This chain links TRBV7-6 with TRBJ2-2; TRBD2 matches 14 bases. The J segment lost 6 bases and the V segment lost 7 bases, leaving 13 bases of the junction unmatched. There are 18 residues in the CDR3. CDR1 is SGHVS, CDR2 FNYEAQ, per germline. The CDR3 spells CASTPKTSGGVFAGELFF. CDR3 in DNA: TGTGCCAGCACTCCTAAGACTAGCGGGGGGGTCTTTGCCGGGGAGCTGTTTTTT.

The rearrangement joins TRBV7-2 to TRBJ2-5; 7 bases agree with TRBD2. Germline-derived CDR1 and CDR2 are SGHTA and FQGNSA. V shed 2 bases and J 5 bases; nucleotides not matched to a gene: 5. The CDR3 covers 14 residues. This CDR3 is CASSLRRGSETQYF. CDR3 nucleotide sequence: TGTGCCAGCAGCTTAAGGCGGGGGAGTGAGACCCAGTACTTC.

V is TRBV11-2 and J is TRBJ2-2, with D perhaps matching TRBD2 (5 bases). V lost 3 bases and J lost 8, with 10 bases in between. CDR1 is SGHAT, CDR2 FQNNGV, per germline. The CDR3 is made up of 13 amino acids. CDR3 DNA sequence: TGTGCCAGCAGCTTGGGCGGGTCAGGGGAGCTGTTTTTT. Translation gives CASSLGGSGELFF. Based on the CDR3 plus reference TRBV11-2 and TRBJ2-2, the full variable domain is EAGVAQSPRYKIIEKRQSVAFWCNPISGHATLYWYQQILGQGPKLLIQFQNNGVVDDSQLPKDRFSAERLKGVDSTLKIQPAKLEDSAVYLCASSLGGSGELFFGEGSRLTVL.

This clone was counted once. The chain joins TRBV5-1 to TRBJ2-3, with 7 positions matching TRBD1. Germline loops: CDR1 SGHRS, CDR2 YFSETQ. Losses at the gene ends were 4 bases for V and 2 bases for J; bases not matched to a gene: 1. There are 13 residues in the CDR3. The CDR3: CASSTGVTDTQYF. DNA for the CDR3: TGCGCCAGCAGCACAGGGGTCACAGATACGCAGTATTTT.

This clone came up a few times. This chain's CDR3 is CASSERLSGAQPQHF. For the CDR3, the DNA is TGTGCCAGCAGTGAACGCCTGTCAGGGGCCCAGCCCCAGCATTTT. This sequence joins TRBV6-1 and TRBJ1-5, with D possibly matching TRBD1 (6 bases). Germline V gene lookup returns CDR1 MNHNS and CDR2 SASEGT. The CDR3 loop spans 15 amino acids. V was trimmed by 2 bases and J by 7 bases, leaving 15 bases between them.

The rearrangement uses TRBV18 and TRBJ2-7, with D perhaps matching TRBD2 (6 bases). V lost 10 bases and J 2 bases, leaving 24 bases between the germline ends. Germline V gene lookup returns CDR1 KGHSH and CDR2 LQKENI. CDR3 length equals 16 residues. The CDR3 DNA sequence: TGTGCCACAACAAACCGCACGGTAGCGGTCGCCTACGAGCAGTACTTC. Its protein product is CATTNRTVAVAYEQYF. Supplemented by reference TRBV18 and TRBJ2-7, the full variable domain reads NAGVMQNPRHLVRRRGQEARLRCSPMKGHSHVYWYRQLPEEGLKFMVYLQKENIIDESGMPKERFSAEFPKEGPSILRIQQVVRGDSAAYFCATTNRTVAVAYEQYFGPGTRLTVT.

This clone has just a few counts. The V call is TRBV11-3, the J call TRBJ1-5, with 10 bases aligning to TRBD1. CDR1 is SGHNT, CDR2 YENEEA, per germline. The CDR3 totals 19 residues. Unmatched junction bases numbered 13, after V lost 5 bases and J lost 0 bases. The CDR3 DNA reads TGTGCCAGCAGCCGGGTCCGGGACAGGGGACAAAATAGCAATCAGCCCCAGCATTTT. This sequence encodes CASSRVRDRGQNSNQPQHF.

CDR3 amino acids: CATSRGDRGAKNIQYF. For the CDR3, the DNA is TGTGCCACCAGCAGAGGAGACAGGGGCGCCAAAAACATTCAGTACTTC. J is TRBJ2-4 and V is TRBV15, with TRBD1 matching 8 bases. The CDR3 is 16 amino acids. Germline assignment: CDR1 LNHNV and CDR2 YYDKDF (reference sequence). Trimming removed 1 base from V and 1 base from J; junction bases left unmatched: 3.

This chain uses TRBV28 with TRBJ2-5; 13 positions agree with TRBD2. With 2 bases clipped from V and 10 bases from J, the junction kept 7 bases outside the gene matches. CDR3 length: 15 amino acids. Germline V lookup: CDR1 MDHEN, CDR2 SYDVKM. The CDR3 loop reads CASSLPGLAGMFQYF. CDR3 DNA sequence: TGTGCCAGCAGTTTACCGGGACTAGCGGGGATGTTCCAGTACTTC.

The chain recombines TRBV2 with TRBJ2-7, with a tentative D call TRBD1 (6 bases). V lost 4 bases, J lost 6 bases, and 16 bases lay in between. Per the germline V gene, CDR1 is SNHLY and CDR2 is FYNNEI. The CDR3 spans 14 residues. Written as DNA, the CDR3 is TGTGCCAGCAGTGTTGACAGGATGAAGGGCGAGCAGTACTTC. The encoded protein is CASSVDRMKGEQYF.

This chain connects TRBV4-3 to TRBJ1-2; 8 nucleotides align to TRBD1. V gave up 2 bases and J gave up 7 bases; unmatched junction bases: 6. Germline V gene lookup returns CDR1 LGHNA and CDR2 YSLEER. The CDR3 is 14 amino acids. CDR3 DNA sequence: TGCGCCAGCAGCCAACCCCGGGGGACAGGTGGCTACACCTTC. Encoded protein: CASSQPRGTGGYTF.

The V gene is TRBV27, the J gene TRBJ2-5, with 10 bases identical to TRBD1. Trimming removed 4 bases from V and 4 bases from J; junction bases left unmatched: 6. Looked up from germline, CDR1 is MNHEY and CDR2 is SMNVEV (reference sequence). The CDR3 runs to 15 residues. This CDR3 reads CASSSDRGMRETQYF. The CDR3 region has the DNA TGTGCCAGCAGTTCGGACAGGGGGATGAGAGAGACCCAGTACTTC.